This T cell receptor beta chain came from a study of shared clonotypes between healthy human individuals. Sequencing used immunoSEQ multiplex PCR; TCRdb keeps in-frame clones, though not all of them. The sample yields around 2,000,000 clones, 85% to 95% seen once. CDR1 is MGHRA, CDR2 YSYEKL, per germline. The CDR3 sequence is 18 residues long. Trimming took off 4 bases at V and 9 bases at J, with 25 bases between the two ends. The sequence was collected from a man aged 18 to 29 in good health. The chain combines TRBV4-1 with TRBJ1-6, with no clear D. Sequences were obtained from naive CD4+ T cells sorted from blood. As to subset: CD45RA+ positively selected. CDR3 sequence (DNA): TGCGCCAGCAGCCCCCGGACCGAGGGTATTCAATTGGGTTCACCCCTCCACTTT. Translation: CASSPRTEGIQLGSPLHF.